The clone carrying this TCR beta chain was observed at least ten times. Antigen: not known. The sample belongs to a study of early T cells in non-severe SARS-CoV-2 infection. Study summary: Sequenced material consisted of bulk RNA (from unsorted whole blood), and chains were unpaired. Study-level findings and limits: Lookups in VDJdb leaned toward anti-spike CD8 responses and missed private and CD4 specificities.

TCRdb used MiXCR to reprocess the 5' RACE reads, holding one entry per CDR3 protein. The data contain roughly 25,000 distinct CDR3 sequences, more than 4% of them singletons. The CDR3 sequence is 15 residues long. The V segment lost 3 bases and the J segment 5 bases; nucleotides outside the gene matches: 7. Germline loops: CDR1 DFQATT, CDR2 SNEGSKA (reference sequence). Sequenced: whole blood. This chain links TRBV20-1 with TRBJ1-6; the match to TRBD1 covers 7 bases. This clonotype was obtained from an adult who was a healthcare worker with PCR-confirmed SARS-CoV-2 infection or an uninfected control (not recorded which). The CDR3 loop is CSARGTAPHNSPLHF. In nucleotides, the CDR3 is TGCAGTGCTAGGGGGACAGCCCCTCATAATTCACCCCTCCACTTT.